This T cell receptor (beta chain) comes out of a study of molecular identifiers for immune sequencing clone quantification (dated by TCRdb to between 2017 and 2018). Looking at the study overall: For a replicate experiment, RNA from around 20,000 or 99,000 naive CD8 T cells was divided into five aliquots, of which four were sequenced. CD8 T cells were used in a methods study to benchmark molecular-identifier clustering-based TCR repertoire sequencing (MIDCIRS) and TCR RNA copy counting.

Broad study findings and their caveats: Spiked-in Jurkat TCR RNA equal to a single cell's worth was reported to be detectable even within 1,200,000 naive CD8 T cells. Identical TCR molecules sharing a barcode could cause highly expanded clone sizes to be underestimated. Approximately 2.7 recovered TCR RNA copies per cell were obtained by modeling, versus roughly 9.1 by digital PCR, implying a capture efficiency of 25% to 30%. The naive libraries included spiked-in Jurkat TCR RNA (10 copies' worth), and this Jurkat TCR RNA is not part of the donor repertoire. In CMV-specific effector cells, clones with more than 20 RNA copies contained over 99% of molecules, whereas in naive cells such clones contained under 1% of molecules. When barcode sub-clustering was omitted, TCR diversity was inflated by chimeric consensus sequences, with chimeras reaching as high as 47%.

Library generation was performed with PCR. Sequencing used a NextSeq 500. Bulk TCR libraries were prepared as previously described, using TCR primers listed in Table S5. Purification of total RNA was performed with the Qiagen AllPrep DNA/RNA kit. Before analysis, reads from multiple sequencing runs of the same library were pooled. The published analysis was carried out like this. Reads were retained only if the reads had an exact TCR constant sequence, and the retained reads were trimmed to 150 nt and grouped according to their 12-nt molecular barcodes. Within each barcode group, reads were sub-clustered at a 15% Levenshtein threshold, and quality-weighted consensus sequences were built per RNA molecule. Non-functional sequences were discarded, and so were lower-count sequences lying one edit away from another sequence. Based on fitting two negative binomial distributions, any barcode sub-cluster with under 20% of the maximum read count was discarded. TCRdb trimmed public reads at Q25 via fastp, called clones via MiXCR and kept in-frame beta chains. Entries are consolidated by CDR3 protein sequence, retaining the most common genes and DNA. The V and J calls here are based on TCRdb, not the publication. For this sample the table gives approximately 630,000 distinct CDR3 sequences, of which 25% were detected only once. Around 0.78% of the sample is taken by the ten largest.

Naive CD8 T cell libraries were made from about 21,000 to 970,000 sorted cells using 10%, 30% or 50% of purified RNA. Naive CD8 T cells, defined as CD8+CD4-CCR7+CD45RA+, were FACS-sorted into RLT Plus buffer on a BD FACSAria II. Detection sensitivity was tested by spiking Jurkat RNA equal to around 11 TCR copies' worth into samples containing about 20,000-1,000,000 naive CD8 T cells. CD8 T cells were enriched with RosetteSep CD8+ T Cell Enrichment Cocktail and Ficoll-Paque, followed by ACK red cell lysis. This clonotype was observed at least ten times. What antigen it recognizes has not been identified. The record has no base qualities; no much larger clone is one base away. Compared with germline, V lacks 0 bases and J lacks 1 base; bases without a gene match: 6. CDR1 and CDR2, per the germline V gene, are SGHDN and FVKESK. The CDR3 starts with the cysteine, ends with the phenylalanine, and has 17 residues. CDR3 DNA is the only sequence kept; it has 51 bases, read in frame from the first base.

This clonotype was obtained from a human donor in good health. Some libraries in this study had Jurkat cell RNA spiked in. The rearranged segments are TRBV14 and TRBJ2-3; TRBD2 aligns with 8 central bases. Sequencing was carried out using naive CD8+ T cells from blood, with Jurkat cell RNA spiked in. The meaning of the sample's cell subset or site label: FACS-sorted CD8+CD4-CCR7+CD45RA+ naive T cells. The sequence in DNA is TGTGCCAGCAGCCAAGAAAATAGCGGGAAGGGCACAGATACGCAGTATTTT. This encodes CASSQENSGKGTDTQYF.